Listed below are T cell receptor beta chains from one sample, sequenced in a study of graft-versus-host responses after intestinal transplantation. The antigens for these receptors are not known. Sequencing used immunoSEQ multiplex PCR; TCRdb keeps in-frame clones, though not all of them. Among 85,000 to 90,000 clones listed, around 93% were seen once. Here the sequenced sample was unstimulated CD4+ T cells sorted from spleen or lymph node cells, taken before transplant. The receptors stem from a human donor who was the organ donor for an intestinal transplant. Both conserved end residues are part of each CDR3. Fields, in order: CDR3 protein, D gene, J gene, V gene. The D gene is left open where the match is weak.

CDR3aa: CASSGTSGRAPQYF; d_gene: TRBD2; j_gene: TRBJ2-7; v_gene: TRBV6-1
CDR3aa: CASSVMRSYEQYF; d_gene: -; j_gene: TRBJ2-7; v_gene: TRBV19
CDR3aa: CAIRPRLNTEAFF; d_gene: -; j_gene: TRBJ1-1; v_gene: TRBV10-3
CDR3aa: CASSIGHSGNTIYF; d_gene: -; j_gene: TRBJ1-3; v_gene: TRBV19
CDR3aa: CAISRQAGRHEQFF; d_gene: -; j_gene: TRBJ2-1; v_gene: TRBV10-3
CDR3aa: CASSLFAGGEGNQPQHF; d_gene: -; j_gene: TRBJ1-5; v_gene: TRBV27
CDR3aa: CASSPGLARETQYF; d_gene: -; j_gene: TRBJ2-5; v_gene: TRBV18
CDR3aa: CASSFRRGSNTGELFF; d_gene: -; j_gene: TRBJ2-2; v_gene: TRBV7-2
CDR3aa: CASSRTGGYTGELFF; d_gene: TRBD1; j_gene: TRBJ2-2; v_gene: TRBV2
CDR3aa: CSAHSRTGELFF; d_gene: -; j_gene: TRBJ2-2; v_gene: TRBV29-1
CDR3aa: CASSESAAGGPAEQYF; d_gene: TRBD2; j_gene: TRBJ2-7; v_gene: TRBV10-1
CDR3aa: CASSLSLSGRVTQYF; d_gene: TRBD2; j_gene: TRBJ2-5; v_gene: TRBV27
CDR3aa: CASSFHRRELGDSSYNEQFF; d_gene: -; j_gene: TRBJ2-1; v_gene: TRBV7-8
CDR3aa: CASSLDAGGAPTGANVLTF; d_gene: TRBD1; j_gene: TRBJ2-6; v_gene: TRBV5-5
CDR3aa: CAWTATWAGGPDTQYF; d_gene: TRBD2; j_gene: TRBJ2-3; v_gene: TRBV30
CDR3aa: CASSSGGQFYEQYF; d_gene: -; j_gene: TRBJ2-7; v_gene: TRBV6-6
CDR3aa: CASSVGGSPLHF; d_gene: -; j_gene: TRBJ1-6; v_gene: TRBV9
CDR3aa: CATSRKTGAAEAFF; d_gene: TRBD1; j_gene: TRBJ1-1; v_gene: TRBV15
CDR3aa: CASSPRVGDTEAFF; d_gene: -; j_gene: TRBJ1-1; v_gene: TRBV18
CDR3aa: CASSISAGSPGQYF; d_gene: -; j_gene: TRBJ2-7; v_gene: TRBV19
CDR3aa: CASSLLSRSTDTQYF; d_gene: -; j_gene: TRBJ2-3; v_gene: TRBV28
CDR3aa: CAISLVLAGGVSEQFF; d_gene: TRBD2; j_gene: TRBJ2-1; v_gene: TRBV10-3
CDR3aa: CASSSPGTRGYNEQFF; d_gene: TRBD2; j_gene: TRBJ2-1; v_gene: TRBV6-5
CDR3aa: CASSLQQGGSYNEQFF; d_gene: TRBD1; j_gene: TRBJ2-1; v_gene: TRBV28
CDR3aa: CAWSDWGGISSGNTIYF; d_gene: -; j_gene: TRBJ1-3; v_gene: TRBV30
CDR3aa: CARGLAGLYEQYF; d_gene: TRBD2; j_gene: TRBJ2-7; v_gene: TRBV28
CDR3aa: CASSYSTRASYEQYF; d_gene: -; j_gene: TRBJ2-7; v_gene: TRBV6-5
CDR3aa: CASSLGTATYEQYF; d_gene: -; j_gene: TRBJ2-7; v_gene: TRBV5-1
CDR3aa: CASSLTLAGGGDSYEQYF; d_gene: TRBD2; j_gene: TRBJ2-7; v_gene: TRBV5-1
CDR3aa: CASSLRDTGELFF; d_gene: -; j_gene: TRBJ2-2; v_gene: TRBV7-8
CDR3aa: CASSYVATGTDTQYF; d_gene: -; j_gene: TRBJ2-3; v_gene: TRBV6-5
CDR3aa: CADRTGGDINSPLHF; d_gene: TRBD1; j_gene: TRBJ1-6; v_gene: TRBV2
CDR3aa: CASSPGTGGRRSSYNEQFF; d_gene: TRBD1; j_gene: TRBJ2-1; v_gene: TRBV28
CDR3aa: CASSLAGVPYNEQFF; d_gene: TRBD2; j_gene: TRBJ2-1; v_gene: TRBV5-1
CDR3aa: CASSLGAGTYNEQFF; d_gene: TRBD2; j_gene: TRBJ2-1; v_gene: TRBV11-3
CDR3aa: CASSKGQGTEAFF; d_gene: -; j_gene: TRBJ1-1; v_gene: TRBV21-1
CDR3aa: CASSSQGRGEKLFF; d_gene: -; j_gene: TRBJ1-4; v_gene: TRBV6-6
CDR3aa: CASSSTRTGTEGEQFF; d_gene: -; j_gene: TRBJ2-1; v_gene: TRBV7-9
CDR3aa: CASSPGGNYGYTF; d_gene: -; j_gene: TRBJ1-2; v_gene: TRBV28
CDR3aa: CASSLDQGLDSYEQYF; d_gene: -; j_gene: TRBJ2-7; v_gene: TRBV11-2
CDR3aa: CASSLSVPGETQYF; d_gene: -; j_gene: TRBJ2-5; v_gene: TRBV11-2
CDR3aa: CASNLGGGRTDTQYF; d_gene: -; j_gene: TRBJ2-3; v_gene: TRBV11-3
CDR3aa: CASRTSGGSTGELFF; d_gene: TRBD2; j_gene: TRBJ2-2; v_gene: TRBV19
CDR3aa: CSVQTGATYEQYF; d_gene: TRBD1; j_gene: TRBJ2-7; v_gene: TRBV29-1
CDR3aa: CASSVPWTGDGYTF; d_gene: TRBD1; j_gene: TRBJ1-2; v_gene: TRBV19
CDR3aa: CASRLAGTYEQYF; d_gene: TRBD2; j_gene: TRBJ2-7; v_gene: TRBV6-1
CDR3aa: CASSSRTGVQNQPQHF; d_gene: TRBD1; j_gene: TRBJ1-5; v_gene: TRBV28
CDR3aa: CASSLVRTVFAGNTIYF; d_gene: -; j_gene: TRBJ1-3; v_gene: TRBV7-9
CDR3aa: CASSEGSADTQYF; d_gene: -; j_gene: TRBJ2-3; v_gene: TRBV19
CDR3aa: CAISDPSWANMNTEAFF; d_gene: -; j_gene: TRBJ1-1; v_gene: TRBV10-3
CDR3aa: CASSLIQGYDTQYF; d_gene: -; j_gene: TRBJ2-3; v_gene: TRBV11-2
CDR3aa: CAISEYPGPLTGELFF; d_gene: -; j_gene: TRBJ2-2; v_gene: TRBV10-3
CDR3aa: CSVGQGNQPQHF; d_gene: TRBD1; j_gene: TRBJ1-5; v_gene: TRBV29-1
CDR3aa: CATRSRGQGGELFF; d_gene: TRBD1; j_gene: TRBJ2-2; v_gene: TRBV15
CDR3aa: CASSLMGGHNTEAFF; d_gene: -; j_gene: TRBJ1-1; v_gene: TRBV7-3
CDR3aa: CASSSDRDLDTQYF; d_gene: -; j_gene: TRBJ2-3; v_gene: TRBV2
CDR3aa: CASSLDRLSTDTQYF; d_gene: -; j_gene: TRBJ2-3; v_gene: TRBV5-1